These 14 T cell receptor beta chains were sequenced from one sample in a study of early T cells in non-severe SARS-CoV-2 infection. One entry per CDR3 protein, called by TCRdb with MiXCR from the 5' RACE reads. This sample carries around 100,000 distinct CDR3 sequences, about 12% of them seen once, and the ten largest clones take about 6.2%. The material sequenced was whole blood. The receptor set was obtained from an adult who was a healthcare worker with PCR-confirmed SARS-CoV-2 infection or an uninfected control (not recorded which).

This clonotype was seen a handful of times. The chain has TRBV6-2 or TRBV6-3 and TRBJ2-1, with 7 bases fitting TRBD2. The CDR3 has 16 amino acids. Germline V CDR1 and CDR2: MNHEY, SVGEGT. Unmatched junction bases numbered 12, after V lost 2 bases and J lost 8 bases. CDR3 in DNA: TGTGCCAGCAGTTACGATTCGGTGACTAGCCTCGATGAGCAGTTCTTC. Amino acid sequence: CASSYDSVTSLDEQFF.

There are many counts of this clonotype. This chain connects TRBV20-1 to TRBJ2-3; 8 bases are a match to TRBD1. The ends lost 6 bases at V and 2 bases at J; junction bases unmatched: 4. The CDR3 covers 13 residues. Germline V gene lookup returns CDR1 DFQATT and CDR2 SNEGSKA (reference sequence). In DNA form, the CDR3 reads TGCAGTGCGACGGGACAGGACACAGATACGCAGTATTTT. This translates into CSATGQDTDTQYF.

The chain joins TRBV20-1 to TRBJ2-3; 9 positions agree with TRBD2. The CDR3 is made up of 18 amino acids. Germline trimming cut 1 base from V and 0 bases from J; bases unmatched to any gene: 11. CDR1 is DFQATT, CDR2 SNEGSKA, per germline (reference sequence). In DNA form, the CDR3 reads TGCAGTGCTAGAGGCGTCAGCGGGAGGCCTCCTAGCACAGATACGCAGTATTTT. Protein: CSARGVSGRPPSTDTQYF.

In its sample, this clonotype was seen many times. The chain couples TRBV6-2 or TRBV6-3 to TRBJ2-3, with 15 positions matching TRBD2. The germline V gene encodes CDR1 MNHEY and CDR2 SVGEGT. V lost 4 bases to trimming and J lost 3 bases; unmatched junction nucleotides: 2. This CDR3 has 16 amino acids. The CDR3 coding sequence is TGTGCCAGCAGTTCGGGACTAGCGGGAGGTACAGATACGCAGTATTTT. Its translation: CASSSGLAGGTDTQYF.

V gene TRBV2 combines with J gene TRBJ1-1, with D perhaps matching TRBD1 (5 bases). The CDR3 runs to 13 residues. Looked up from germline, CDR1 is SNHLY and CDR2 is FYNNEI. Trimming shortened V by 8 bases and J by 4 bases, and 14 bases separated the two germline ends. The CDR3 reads CASLGERGTEAFF. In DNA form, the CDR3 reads TGTGCCAGCCTAGGGGAGAGAGGCACTGAAGCTTTCTTT.

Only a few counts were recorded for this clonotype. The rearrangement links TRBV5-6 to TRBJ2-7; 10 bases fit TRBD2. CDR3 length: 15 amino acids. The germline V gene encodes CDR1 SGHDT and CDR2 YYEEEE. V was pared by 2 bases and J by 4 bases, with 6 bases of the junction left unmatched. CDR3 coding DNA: TGTGCCAGCAGCTTACAAGCGGGAGGGCCTTACGAGCAGTACTTC. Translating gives CASSLQAGGPYEQYF. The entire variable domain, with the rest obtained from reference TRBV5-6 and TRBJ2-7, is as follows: DAGVTQSPTHLIKTRGQQVTLRCSPKSGHDTVSWYQQALGQGPQFIFQYYEEEERQRGNFPDRFSGHQFPNYSSELNVNALLLGDSALYLCASSLQAGGPYEQYFGPGTRLTVT.

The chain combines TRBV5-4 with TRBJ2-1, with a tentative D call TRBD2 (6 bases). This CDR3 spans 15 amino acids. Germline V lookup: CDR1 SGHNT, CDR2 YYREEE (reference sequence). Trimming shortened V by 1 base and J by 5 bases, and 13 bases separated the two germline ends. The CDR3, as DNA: TGTGCCAGCAGCTTGCTTACTAGCCGCGACAATGAGCAGTTCTTC. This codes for CASSLLTSRDNEQFF.

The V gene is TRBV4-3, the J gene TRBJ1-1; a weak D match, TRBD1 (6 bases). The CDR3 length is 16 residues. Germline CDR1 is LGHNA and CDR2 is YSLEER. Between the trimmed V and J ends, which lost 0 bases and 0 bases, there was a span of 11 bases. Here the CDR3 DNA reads TGCGCCAGCAGCCAAGATGGGGGGCGCATGAACACTGAAGCTTTCTTT. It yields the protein CASSQDGGRMNTEAFF.

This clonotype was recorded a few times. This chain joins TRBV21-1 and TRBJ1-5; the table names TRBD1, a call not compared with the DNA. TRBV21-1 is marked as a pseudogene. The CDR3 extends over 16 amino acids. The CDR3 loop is CASSNLGQFTGQPQHF. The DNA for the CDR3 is TGTGCCAGCAGCAACCTGGGACAGTTTACCGGTCAGCCCCAGCATTTT.

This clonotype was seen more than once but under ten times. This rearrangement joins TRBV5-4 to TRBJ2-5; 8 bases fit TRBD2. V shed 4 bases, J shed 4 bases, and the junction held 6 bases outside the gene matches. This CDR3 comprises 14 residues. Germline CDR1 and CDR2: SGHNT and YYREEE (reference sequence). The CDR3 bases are TGTGCCAGCAGCGGATCCGGGACTAGAGAGACCCAGTACTTC. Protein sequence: CASSGSGTRETQYF.

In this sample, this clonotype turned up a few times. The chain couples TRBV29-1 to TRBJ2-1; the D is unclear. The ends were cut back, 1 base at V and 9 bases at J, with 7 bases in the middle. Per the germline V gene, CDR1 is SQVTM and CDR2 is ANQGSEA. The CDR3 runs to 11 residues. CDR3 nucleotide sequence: TGCAGCGTTGAAGGTGTAACTGAGCAGTTCTTC. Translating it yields CSVEGVTEQFF.

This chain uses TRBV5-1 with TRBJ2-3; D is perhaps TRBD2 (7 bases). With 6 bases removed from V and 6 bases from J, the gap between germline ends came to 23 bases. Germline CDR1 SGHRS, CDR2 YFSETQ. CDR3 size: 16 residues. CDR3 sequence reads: CASMSGDREVADTQYF. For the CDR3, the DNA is TGCGCCAGCATGTCAGGGGATCGGGAGGTGGCGGATACGCAGTATTTT.

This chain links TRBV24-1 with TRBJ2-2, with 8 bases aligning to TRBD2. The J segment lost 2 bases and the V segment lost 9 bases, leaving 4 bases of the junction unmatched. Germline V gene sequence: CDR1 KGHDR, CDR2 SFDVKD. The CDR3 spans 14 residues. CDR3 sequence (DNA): TGTGCCACCGGGTTAGCGGGAAACACCGGGGAGCTGTTTTTT. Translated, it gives CATGLAGNTGELFF.

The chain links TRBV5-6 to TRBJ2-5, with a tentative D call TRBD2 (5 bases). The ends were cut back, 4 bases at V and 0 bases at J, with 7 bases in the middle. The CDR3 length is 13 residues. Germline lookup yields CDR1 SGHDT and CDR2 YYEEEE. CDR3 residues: CASSPADQETQYF. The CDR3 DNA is TGTGCCAGCAGCCCAGCGGACCAAGAGACCCAGTACTTC.